This TCR beta chain was obtained from a study of blood T cells in healthy people across ages. Germline CDR1 and CDR2: LNHNV and YYDKDF (reference sequence). The CDR3 consists of 14 residues. The ends were cut back, 0 bases at V and 9 bases at J, with 12 bases in the middle. Primers used in a second PCR of about 6 to 12 cycles were a sample-barcoded 5' primer and a J-beta primer mix. TCRdb re-called the 5' RACE reads through MiXCR, storing one row per CDR3 protein. The sample includes 920,000 or so distinct CDR3 sequences, 40% to 55% of them seen just once. V gene TRBV15 combines with J gene TRBJ2-1; D may be TRBD1 (6 bases). The specimen was blood. This TCR came from an older woman in good health. The CDR3 nucleotides are TGTGCCACCAGCAGAGATCTGGGGGCGGCTGAGCAGTTCTTC. Translation gives CATSRDLGAAEQFF.